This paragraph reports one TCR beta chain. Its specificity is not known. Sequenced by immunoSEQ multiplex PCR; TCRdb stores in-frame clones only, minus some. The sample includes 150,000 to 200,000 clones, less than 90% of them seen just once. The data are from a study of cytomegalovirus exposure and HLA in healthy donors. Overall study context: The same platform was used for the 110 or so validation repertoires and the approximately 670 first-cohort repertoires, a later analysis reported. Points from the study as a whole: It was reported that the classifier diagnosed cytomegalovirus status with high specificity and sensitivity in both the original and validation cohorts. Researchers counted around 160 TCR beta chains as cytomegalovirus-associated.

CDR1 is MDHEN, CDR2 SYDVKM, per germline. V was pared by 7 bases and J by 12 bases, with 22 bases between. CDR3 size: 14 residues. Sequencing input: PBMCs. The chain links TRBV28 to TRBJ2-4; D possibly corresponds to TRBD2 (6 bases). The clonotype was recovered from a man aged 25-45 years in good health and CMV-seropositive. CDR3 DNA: TGTGCCAGCACCGAAGACGGGGACTTCGACCATCAGTACTTC. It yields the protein CASTEDGDFDHQYF. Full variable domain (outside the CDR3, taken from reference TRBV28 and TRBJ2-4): DVKVTQSSRYLVKRTGEKVFLECVQDMDHENMFWYRQDPGLGLRLIYFSYDVKMKEKGDIPEGYSVSREKKERFSLILESASTNQTSMYLCASTEDGDFDHQYFGAGTRLSVL.